This TCR beta chain derives from a study of radiotherapy plus CTLA-4 blockade in lung cancer. Study-wide context: Of all patients, approximately 20% responded objectively and approximately 31% showed disease control. The study's findings and limits: Early blood T cell clone dynamics, with interferon-beta, were reported to best predict response. In blood, TCR clones derived from the tumor expanded after radiotherapy plus ipilimumab.

Concerning this clone itself: Its antigen is unknown.

Using immunoSEQ multiplex PCR, the repertoire was profiled, and TCRdb retains in-frame clones only, with some absent. This sample has more than 40,000 clones, with 60% to 70% found just once. Per germline, CDR1 MNHNS and CDR2 SASEGT. The CDR3 is 14 residues long. The V gene end was trimmed by 7 bases and the J gene end by 4 bases; junction bases not matched to a gene: 7. This sequence originates from a human donor with non-small cell lung cancer who had a partial response to radiotherapy plus ipilimumab. The specimen was peripheral blood, collected from a patient treated with radiotherapy plus ipilimumab. The rearrangement uses TRBV6-1 and TRBJ2-1; the match to TRBD2 covers 7 bases. The CDR3 region is CASTKRGSYNEQFF. The DNA for the CDR3 is TGTGCCAGCACCAAGCGGGGATCTTACAATGAGCAGTTCTTC.